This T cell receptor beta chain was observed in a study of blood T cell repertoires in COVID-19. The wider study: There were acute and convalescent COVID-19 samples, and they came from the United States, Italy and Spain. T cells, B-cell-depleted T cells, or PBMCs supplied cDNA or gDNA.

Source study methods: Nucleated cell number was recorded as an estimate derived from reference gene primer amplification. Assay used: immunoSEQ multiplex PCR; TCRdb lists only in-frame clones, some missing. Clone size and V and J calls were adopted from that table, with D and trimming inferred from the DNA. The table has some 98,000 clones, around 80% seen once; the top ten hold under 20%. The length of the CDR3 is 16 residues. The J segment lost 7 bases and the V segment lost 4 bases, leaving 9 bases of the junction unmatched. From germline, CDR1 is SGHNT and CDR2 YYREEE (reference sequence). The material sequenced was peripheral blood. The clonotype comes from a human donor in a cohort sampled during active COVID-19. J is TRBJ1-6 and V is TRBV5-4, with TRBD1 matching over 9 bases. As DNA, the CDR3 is TGTGCCAGCAGCATGCCCGGGACAGGGACGAATTCACCCCTCCACTTT. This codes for CASSMPGTGTNSPLHF.